This T cell receptor (beta chain) comes out of a study of control samples from healthy donors and cancer patients. The V end was cut by 7 bases, the J end by 4 bases, with 10 bases between. Germline assignment: CDR1 MNHEY and CDR2 SVGAGI. CDR3 length: 12 amino acids. Here immunoSEQ multiplex PCR was the method, and the copy in TCRdb shows in-frame clones only, minus some. Of around 170,000 clones in the sample, around nine tenths were seen once. This clone came up once. The sequenced sample consisted of blood. The chain uses TRBV6-5 and TRBJ2-5; TRBD1 might be the D (6 bases). This receptor was taken from a man younger than 40 in good health. The CDR3 spells CASNTGIETQYF. The CDR3 DNA is TGTGCCAGCAATACAGGGATAGAGACCCAGTACTTC.